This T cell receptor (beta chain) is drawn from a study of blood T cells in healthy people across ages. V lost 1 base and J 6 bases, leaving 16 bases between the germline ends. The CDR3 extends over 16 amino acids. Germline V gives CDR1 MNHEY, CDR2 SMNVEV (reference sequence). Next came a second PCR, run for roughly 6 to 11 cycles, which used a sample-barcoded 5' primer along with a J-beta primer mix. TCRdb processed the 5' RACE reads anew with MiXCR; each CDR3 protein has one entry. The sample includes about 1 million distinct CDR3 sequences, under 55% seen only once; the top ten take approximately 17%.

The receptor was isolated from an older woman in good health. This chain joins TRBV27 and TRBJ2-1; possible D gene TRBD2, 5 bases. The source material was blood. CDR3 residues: CASSLFYTSGCNEQFF. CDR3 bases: TGTGCCAGCAGTTTATTTTACACTAGTGGCTGCAATGAGCAGTTCTTC.